The entry that follows covers one T cell receptor (beta chain) sequence. The data belong to a study of blood T cells in healthy people across ages. CDR3 length: 18 amino acids. Trimming removed 2 bases at V and 0 bases at J, with 17 bases between. Germline loops: CDR1 SGHVS, CDR2 FQNEAQ. The use of a sample-barcoded 5' primer and a J-beta primer mix characterized a second PCR of about 7 to 12 cycles. TCRdb used MiXCR to reprocess the 5' RACE reads, holding one entry per CDR3 protein. The sample shows roughly 1.5 million distinct CDR3 sequences, approximately 39% of them seen only once. The clonotype comes from a woman younger than 30 in good health. The chain joins TRBV7-8 to TRBJ2-4, with TRBD2 as a possible D gene (5 bases). Sequencing input: blood. The CDR3: CASSLWSYRDLAKNIQYF. The CDR3 nucleotides are TGTGCCAGCAGCTTATGGTCCTATCGGGATCTAGCCAAAAACATTCAGTACTTC.